This is a list of T cell receptor beta chains from one sample in a study of blood T cells in healthy people across ages. TCRdb analysed the 5' RACE reads with MiXCR anew, one entry per CDR3 protein. Among about 650,000 distinct CDR3 sequences, about 30% were seen once, and the ten largest hold less than 20%. Sequencing used blood. These TCRs come from a woman of 80 years or more in good health. CDR3s include the opening cysteine and the closing phenylalanine or tryptophan. A D gene is named only where the DNA matches it firmly. Clone size appears in some rows only: once, few, many, or a class for an expanded clone.

TGTGCCAGCAGTGAAAATCATCCCCAAGAGACCCAGTACTTC CASSENHPQETQYF many TRBJ2-5 - TRBV2
TGTGCCAGCAGCGTAGACACTTTGGGGGCGAGAACTGAAGCTTTCTTT CASSVDTLGARTEAFF few TRBJ1-1 - TRBV9
TGCGCCAGCAGCCTAGGGGGGGACGCTGAAGCTTTCTTT CASSLGGDAEAFF once TRBJ1-1 - TRBV5-1
TGCAGTGTTCGACCCAGTGGGGCAGGGCAAATCAGGGGAGGGACTGAAGCTTTCTTT CSVRPSGAGQIRGGTEAFF - TRBJ1-1 - TRBV20-1
TGTGCCAGCAGTGGCCCCACGAGGGGGGGAGGAGAGACCCAGTACTTC CASSGPTRGGGETQYF many TRBJ2-5 - TRBV6-1
TGTGCCAGCACCTGGGGCGGGGGGGCTTTTGAGCAGTTCTTC CASTWGGGAFEQFF many TRBJ2-1 TRBD2 TRBV28
TGTGCCACCAGCAGAGGGGACAGGACCTTACAAGAGACCCAGTACTTC CATSRGDRTLQETQYF few TRBJ2-5 TRBD1 TRBV15
TGCGCCAGCAGCTCTCACATCACCGGGGAGCTGTTTTTT CASSSHITGELFF few TRBJ2-2 - TRBV5-1
TGTGCCAGCACCAATAGCGGGGGGGCCGCTAACTCCTACAATGAGCAGTTCTTC CASTNSGGAANSYNEQFF - TRBJ2-1 TRBD2 TRBV7-2
TGTGCCAGCAGCTTATGGGCGACAGGGCCGAACAATGAGCAGTTCTTC CASSLWATGPNNEQFF many TRBJ2-1 TRBD1 TRBV7-3
TGTGCCACCAGTGATTCGCTCTCGGACAGGGGCAATGAGCAGTTCTTC CATSDSLSDRGNEQFF many TRBJ2-1 TRBD1 TRBV24-1
TGTGCCTGGAAATCCGGGACAGGGTGGAGGGATACGCAGTATTTT CAWKSGTGWRDTQYF many TRBJ2-3 TRBD1 TRBV30
TGTGCCAGCAGCTCGGGCAGGGGGGACTCTGGGGCCAACGTCCTGACTTTC CASSSGRGDSGANVLTF - TRBJ2-6 - TRBV7-2
TGTGCCAGCAGCTCGGGACAGCGCCCTGGGGGGCCCCAGCATTTT CASSSGQRPGGPQHF - TRBJ1-5 TRBD1 TRBV7-9
TGTGCCAGCAGTCGCTGTTCTAGTCTCAGGGAGACCCAGTACTTC CASSRCSSLRETQYF few TRBJ2-5 - TRBV12-3/TRBV12-4
TGTGCCTGGAGTGTACAGTGGATCCAGATCGGAGACGAGCAGTACTTC CAWSVQWIQIGDEQYF many TRBJ2-7 - TRBV30
TGTGCCAGCGCTACAGCTTACACTGAAGCTTTCTTT CASATAYTEAFF few TRBJ1-1 - TRBV6-2/TRBV6-3
TGTGCCAGCAGCTTAGCGGCCTCCTCACTCTCCTACGAGCAGTACTTC CASSLAASSLSYEQYF many TRBJ2-7 - TRBV7-9
TGTGCCAGCGAAGACATTAGGGGATTCACAGATACGCAGTATTTT CASEDIRGFTDTQYF many TRBJ2-3 - TRBV25-1
TGTGCCTGGAAACAGGGGGCCTGGGAGACCCAGTACTTC CAWKQGAWETQYF many TRBJ2-5 TRBD1 TRBV30
TGTGCCAGCAGCTTGCTGGCTTCCTGGACAGGGGGGTTCTTC CASSLLASWTGGFF few TRBJ2-1 TRBD1 TRBV5-6
TGTGCCAGCTCACCGATTTCCTTAGGGAGTGGGCAGTATTTT CASSPISLGSGQYF - TRBJ2-3 - TRBV18
TGTGCCGGCGGGACTAGCGCTCAAGAGACCCAGTACTTC CAGGTSAQETQYF once TRBJ2-5 TRBD2 TRBV6-5
TGCGCCAGCAGCTTGGGGGAGGGCAGCCGCCAAGAGACCCAGTACTTC CASSLGEGSRQETQYF - TRBJ2-5 TRBD2 TRBV5-1
TGCGCCAGCAGCCGGGGAACCCAGGGAACCTACGAGCAGTACTTC CASSRGTQGTYEQYF many TRBJ2-7 - TRBV4-1
TGTGCCTGGAGTGTACGGGCAGGTCCTAGGGAGCAGTACTTC CAWSVRAGPREQYF - TRBJ2-5 - TRBV30
TGCAGTGCTAGAGGCCTTACTAGCGGGGGGGCCTACGAGCAGTACTTC CSARGLTSGGAYEQYF many TRBJ2-7 TRBD2 TRBV20-1
TGTGCCAGCAGCCCGCGTGACGCAGAGACCCAGTACTTC CASSPRDAETQYF many TRBJ2-5 - TRBV7-2
TGTGCCAGCAGTCTCGGCGGTCGGTGGCGGACGTACGAGCAGTACTTC CASSLGGRWRTYEQYF many TRBJ2-7 - TRBV27
TGTGCCAGCAGTGAAGCGAGGGGCTTACCCACCTTC CASSEARGLPTF few TRBJ1-2 - TRBV2
TGCAGTGCTAGAGAGGGGGGCAATCAGCCCCAGCATTTT CSAREGGNQPQHF few TRBJ1-5 - TRBV20-1
TGTGCCAGCTCACCGGGCCTCCTTGGGAATGAGCAGTTCTTC CASSPGLLGNEQFF many TRBJ2-1 - TRBV18
TGTGCCAGCAGCTTGGGCAGGGGAGGCTACACCTTC CASSLGRGGYTF many TRBJ1-2 - TRBV7-3
TGTGCCAGCAGCGGAGCTAGCGGGGCCCAAGAGACCCAGTACTTC CASSGASGAQETQYF many TRBJ2-5 TRBD2 TRBV5-5
TGCAGTGCTAGGGTCACAGGGCCCACTAATGAAAAACTGTTTTTT CSARVTGPTNEKLFF - TRBJ1-4 - TRBV20-1
TGTGCCAGCCTTATCCCCCGGGCGGGGGGCACAGATACGCAGTATTTT CASLIPRAGGTDTQYF many TRBJ2-3 TRBD2 TRBV6-6
TGCAGTGCTAGAGGGACTAGCGATTACGGGCAGTACTTC CSARGTSDYGQYF - TRBJ2-5 TRBD2 TRBV20-1
TGTGCCAGCAGCCGAGCGGACAGGGGGCCCGGCACAGATACGCAGTATTTT CASSRADRGPGTDTQYF - TRBJ2-3 TRBD1 TRBV4-2
TGTGCCAGCAGCCCGACCGTTAACTATGGCTACACCTTC CASSPTVNYGYTF many TRBJ1-2 - TRBV28
TGTGCCAGCAGTTATGGGACTCTCAATGAGCAGTTCTTC CASSYGTLNEQFF - TRBJ2-1 - TRBV7-2
TGCGCCAGCAGCCAAGATTTAGGGGTTGGATCACCCCTCCACTTT CASSQDLGVGSPLHF many TRBJ1-6 - TRBV4-1
TGCGCCAGCAGCCCGGGGATTTTCTCCTACGAGCAGTACTTC CASSPGIFSYEQYF many TRBJ2-7 - TRBV5-1
TGTGCCAGCAGTTTAATCGGGACAGGGGAGGGAAAACTGTTTTTT CASSLIGTGEGKLFF - TRBJ1-4 TRBD1 TRBV27
TGCGCCAGCAGCCAGGGACAGGGAGTACAAGAGACCCAGTACTTC CASSQGQGVQETQYF - TRBJ2-5 TRBD1 TRBV5-1
TGTGCCAGCAGCGCGAGAAGCGGGATGGCCAAAAACATTCAGTACTTC CASSARSGMAKNIQYF many TRBJ2-4 TRBD2 TRBV5-4
TGCGCCAGTAAAACCGGACTAGCGGGCCCCTACGAGCAGTACTTC CASKTGLAGPYEQYF many TRBJ2-7 TRBD2 TRBV5-1
TGTGCCAGTAGTATAGGTCTGATTGCAGATACGCAGTATTTT CASSIGLIADTQYF - TRBJ2-3 - TRBV19
TGTGCCTGGAGCGGACAGACTGGGGGCTACACCTTC CAWSGQTGGYTF - TRBJ1-2 - TRBV30
TGTGCCAGCAGCTTACATCCCAGAGCCTATGGCTACACCTTC CASSLHPRAYGYTF - TRBJ1-2 - TRBV7-9
TGTGCCAGCAGCCAAGCGGGACTTGCTGCGACAGATACGCAGTATTTT CASSQAGLAATDTQYF - TRBJ2-3 - TRBV3-1
TGCAGCGTTGTTTTGGACAGGGCGTATGGCTACACCTTC CSVVLDRAYGYTF many TRBJ1-2 TRBD1 TRBV29-1
TGTGCCAGCAAAAGGACTAGCGGGGCGGGAGATACGCAGTATTTT CASKRTSGAGDTQYF many TRBJ2-3 TRBD2 TRBV6-2/TRBV6-3